The TCR beta chain under discussion was sequenced for a study of blood T cell repertoires in COVID-19 (dated by TCRdb to 2019 to 2021). Looking at the study overall: The collaborator samples originated in the United States, Italy and Spain and spanned the acute and convalescent phases of COVID-19. The material from the prospective study consisted of cDNA or gDNA derived from T cells, B-cell-depleted T cells, or PBMCs. Subjects who had been exposed to COVID-19, were actively infected with it, or had recovered from it provided the deeply sampled blood TCRbeta repertoires that made up the dataset. The repertoires were released in a freely available public database meant as a resource for research on the immune response to SARS-CoV-2. The samples were drawn from two sources: the first 160 participants of the ongoing ImmuneRACE study, and fewer than 1,500 subjects contributed by 6 global collaborators. The sample metadata nearly always contained a de-identified subject ID, COVID-19 status, age in years and sex. Where available, HLA class I and class II types were taken from metadata supplied by the sample provider and were not determined by assay-based typing.

General study outcomes and caveats: Clinical and demographic metadata were provided uncurated, with the amount varying by source and participant.

TCRbeta CDR3 regions were amplified from genomic DNA using the immunoSEQ Assay, a bias-controlled multiplex PCR. The paper's processing steps were these. Nucleated cell counts per sample were estimated from amplification of reference gene primers within the assay. To quantify the absolute abundance of each unique TCRbeta CDR3 rearrangement, sequence reads were collapsed and filtered. For each sample, productive Simpson clonality was calculated as the square root of Simpson's diversity index across productive rearrangements. The table comes from immuneACCESS by way of TCRdb, which keeps in-frame sequences with V and J called. Part of the clones is missing from these tables; in studies checked, under half for an unresolved V gene and the rest for unknown reasons. The DNA gave D and trimming, while V, J and clone size come from that table. This sample comprises 200,000 to 300,000 clones, approximately 80% of them detected only once. About 4.8% of the sample is held by the ten biggest clonotypes.

Collaborating institutions collected whole blood in K2EDTA tubes following their own protocols. For TCRbeta analysis, collaborator samples were shipped as frozen whole blood, as isolated PBMCs, or as DNA extracted from either sample type. Points on this clone: Its target antigen remains unknown. Base qualities are not provided; no much larger clone lies one nucleotide away.

This TCR came from a woman in her 70s with acute or convalescent COVID-19. The specimen sequenced was peripheral blood.

The CDR3 amino acid sequence is: CASSLAQHTGELFF. In nucleotide form, the sequence is TGTGCCAGCAGCTTAGCACAGCACACCGGGGAGCTGTTTTTT. The rearranged chain carries TRBV7-2 and TRBJ2-2; no D gene can be assigned with confidence. Sequences SGHTA (CDR1) and FQGNSA (CDR2) are obtained from the germline V gene. The CDR3, from cysteine to phenylalanine, totals 14 residues. Solely the CDR3 DNA is kept, with 42 bases framed from the first base. V is pared back by 0 bases and J by 3 bases, with 5 bases lying between the germline termini. The full variable domain, with segments outside the CDR3 supplied by the reference TRBV7-2 and TRBJ2-2 proteins, appears as GAGVSQSPSNKVTEKGKDVELRCDPISGHTALYWYRQSLGQGLEFLIYFQGNSAPDKSGLPSDRFSAERTGGSVSTLTIQRTQQEDSAVYLCASSLAQHTGELFFGEGSRLTVL.